A single sample is the source of the 14 T cell receptor beta chains below, sequenced in a study of cytomegalovirus exposure and HLA in healthy donors. The PCR employed 60 Vbeta primers together with 13 Jbeta primers. Generated by immunoSEQ multiplex PCR, the TCRdb table keeps only in-frame clones and is missing some. The data contain around 150,000 clones, 72% of them singletons. The sequencing sample was made of PBMCs. Receptors were obtained from a middle-aged man in good health and CMV-seronegative.

V and J are TRBV6-5 and TRBJ2-7; the match to TRBD2 covers 11 bases. V lost 6 bases and J lost 2; bases outside the gene matches: 6. This CDR3 has 15 amino acids. The germline gives CDR1 MNHEY, CDR2 SVGAGI. CDR3 bases: TGTGCCAGCAGACAAGGGACTAGCGGCGCCTACGAGCAGTACTTC. It yields the protein CASRQGTSGAYEQYF.

CDR3 bases: TGTGCCAGCGCAGGGCCAACAGATACGCAGTATTTT. This translates into CASAGPTDTQYF. This chain joins TRBV28 and TRBJ2-3; D perhaps matches TRBD1 (5 bases). Germline CDR1 reads MDHEN; CDR2 reads SYDVKM. The CDR3 is 12 amino acids. V dropped 8 bases and J dropped 3 bases, with 9 bases sitting between them.

This clone was found once. The V gene is TRBV6-5, the J gene TRBJ2-1; D might be TRBD1 (8 bases). CDR3 size: 11 residues. The germline V gene encodes CDR1 MNHEY and CDR2 SVGAGI. V lost 8 bases, J lost 9 bases, and 11 bases lay in between. The CDR3 region is CASHRGGEQFF. The CDR3 DNA follows: TGTGCCAGCCACAGGGGGGGTGAGCAGTTCTTC.

The CDR3 DNA sequence: TGTGCCAGCAGCCCGCCGCGGGGCCACGAGTACCGATACAATGAGCAGTTCTTC. Its protein is CASSPPRGHEYRYNEQFF. This chain connects TRBV7-9 to TRBJ2-1, with D maybe TRBD2 (6 bases). CDR3 length equals 18 residues. Germline CDR1 reads SEHNR; CDR2 reads FQNEAQ (reference sequence). Trimming removed 5 bases from V and 4 bases from J, with 24 bases in between.

The chain combines TRBV5-4 with TRBJ2-1, with 8 positions matching TRBD2. Germline CDR1 reads SGHNT; CDR2 reads YYREEE (reference sequence). The V and J ends lost 0 bases and 5 bases, in that order; junction bases with no gene match: 7. This CDR3 spans 16 amino acids. DNA of the CDR3: TGTGCCAGCAGCTTGGGGGGACTAGGGGCCCACAATGAGCAGTTCTTC. Translating gives CASSLGGLGAHNEQFF.

V usage is TRBV2 and J usage is TRBJ2-6; D is unresolved. The CDR3 sequence is 12 residues long. The ends were cut back, 8 bases at V and 2 bases at J, with 4 bases in the middle. CDR1 is SNHLY, CDR2 FYNNEI, per germline. The CDR3 DNA follows: TGTGCCAGCCAGGCTGGGGCCAACGTCCTGACTTTC. Its protein product is CASQAGANVLTF.

The chain combines TRBV5-1 with TRBJ2-1; 13 nucleotides align to TRBD2. Germline CDR1 SGHRS, CDR2 YFSETQ. The CDR3 extends over 16 amino acids. J lost 6 bases, V lost 4 bases, and 7 bases had no gene match. Written as DNA, the CDR3 is TGCGCCAGCAGCCGCACTAGCGGGGGGGCCCCCAATGAGCAGTTCTTC. It specifies CASSRTSGGAPNEQFF.

The chain has TRBV5-1 and TRBJ2-5, with 9 bases that match TRBD1. After removal of 6 bases from V and 3 bases from J, the junction contained 9 bases not matched to a gene. CDR1 and CDR2 from the germline V gene are SGHRS and YFSETQ. The CDR3 has 15 amino acids. CDR3 region: CASNPGQGVEETQYF. The DNA for the CDR3 is TGCGCCAGCAACCCGGGACAGGGAGTCGAAGAGACCCAGTACTTC.

This chain connects TRBV7-6 to TRBJ2-7; 7 nucleotides line up with TRBD2. CDR3 length: 16 amino acids. V was pared by 5 bases and J by 3 bases, with 13 bases of the junction left unmatched. Germline-derived CDR1 and CDR2 are SGHVS and FNYEAQ. The CDR3 loop is CASSPSFREVSYEQYF. The CDR3, as DNA: TGTGCCAGCAGCCCCTCTTTTCGGGAGGTCAGCTACGAGCAGTACTTC.

This chain connects TRBV5-1 to TRBJ1-2; D perhaps matches TRBD1 (6 bases). CDR3 length equals 15 residues. Per the germline V gene, CDR1 is SGHRS and CDR2 is YFSETQ. Trimming shortened V by 0 bases and J by 4 bases, and 13 bases separated the two germline ends. The CDR3 coding sequence is TGCGCCAGCAGCTTGGAGCTTACAGGGTTCTATGGCTACACCTTC. This codes for CASSLELTGFYGYTF.

The chain links TRBV2 to TRBJ2-5, with a possible D match to TRBD2 (5 bases). This CDR3 is 15 amino acids long. Germline V lookup: CDR1 SNHLY, CDR2 FYNNEI. V was pared by 8 bases and J by 0 bases, with 16 bases between. CDR3 residues: CASGRVGLNQETQYF. The CDR3, as DNA: TGTGCCAGCGGGAGAGTAGGGCTAAACCAAGAGACCCAGTACTTC.

The chain uses TRBV29-1 and TRBJ2-1; D is possibly TRBD2 (6 bases). The CDR3 sequence is 14 residues long. Per germline, CDR1 SQVTM and CDR2 ANQGSEA. V dropped 5 bases and J dropped 15 bases, with 26 bases sitting between them. Written as DNA, the CDR3 is TGCAGCGTTTCCGGGGTAACGGGAGCGCCGCTCGTGTTCTTC. Translation gives CSVSGVTGAPLVFF.

CDR3: CASTAAYNEQFF. For the CDR3, the DNA is TGTGCCAGCACGGCGGCCTACAATGAGCAGTTCTTC. The chain links TRBV6-1 to TRBJ2-1; D gene unclear. The CDR3 length is 12 residues. Germline V lookup: CDR1 MNHNS, CDR2 SASEGT. Trimming pared 7 bases from V and 2 bases from J, leaving 6 bases between.

This rearrangement joins TRBV11-2 to TRBJ2-5; D gene unclear. CDR1 and CDR2 (germline): SGHAT, FQNNGV. Trimming pared 2 bases from V and 2 bases from J, leaving 6 bases between. The CDR3 runs to 13 residues. For the CDR3, the DNA is TGTGCCAGCAGCTTACTTACTCAAGAGACCCAGTACTTC. Translated: CASSLLTQETQYF.